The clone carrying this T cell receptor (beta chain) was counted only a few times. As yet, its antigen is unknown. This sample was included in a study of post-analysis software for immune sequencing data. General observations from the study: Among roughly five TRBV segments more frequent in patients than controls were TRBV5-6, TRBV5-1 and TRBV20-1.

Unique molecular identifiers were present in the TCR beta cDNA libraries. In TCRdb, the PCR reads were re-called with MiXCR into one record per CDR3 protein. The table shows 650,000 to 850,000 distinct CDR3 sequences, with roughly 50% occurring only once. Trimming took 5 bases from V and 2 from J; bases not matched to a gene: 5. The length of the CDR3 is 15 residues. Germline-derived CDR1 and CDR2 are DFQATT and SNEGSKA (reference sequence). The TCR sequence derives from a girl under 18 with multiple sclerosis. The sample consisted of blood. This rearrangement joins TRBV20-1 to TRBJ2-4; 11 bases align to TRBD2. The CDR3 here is CSADLAGGTKNIQYF. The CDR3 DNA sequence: TGCAGTGCTGACCTAGCGGGAGGCACCAAAAACATTCAGTACTTC.